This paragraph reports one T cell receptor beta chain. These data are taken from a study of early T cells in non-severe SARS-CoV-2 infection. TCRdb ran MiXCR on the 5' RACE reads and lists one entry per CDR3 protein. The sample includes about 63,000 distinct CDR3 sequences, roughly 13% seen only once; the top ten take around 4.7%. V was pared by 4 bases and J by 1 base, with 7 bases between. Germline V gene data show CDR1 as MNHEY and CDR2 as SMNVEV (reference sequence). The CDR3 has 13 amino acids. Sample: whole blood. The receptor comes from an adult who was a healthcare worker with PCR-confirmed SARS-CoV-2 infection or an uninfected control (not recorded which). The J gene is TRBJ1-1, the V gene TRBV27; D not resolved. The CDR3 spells CASSYQENTEAFF. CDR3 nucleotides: TGTGCCAGCAGTTACCAGGAGAACACTGAAGCTTTCTTT.